The 28 T cell receptor beta chains in this list originate from one sample, sequenced in a study of T cells after yellow fever vaccination. TCRdb re-called the 5' RACE reads with MiXCR, one entry per CDR3 protein. The sample yields about 120,000 distinct CDR3 sequences, more than 7.5% seen once. The sequencing used CD8+ T cells sorted from PBMCs, collected on the day of the yellow fever booster vaccination. The receptors come from a man aged 18-30 years who received the YFV17D yellow fever vaccine.

This clonotype was observed at least ten times. This sequence joins TRBV20-1 and TRBJ2-1; TRBD2 might be the D (6 bases). Germline V gene data show CDR1 as DFQATT and CDR2 as SNEGSKA (reference sequence). This CDR3 has 12 amino acids. Between the trimmed V and J ends, which lost 6 bases and 8 bases, there was a span of 14 bases. CDR3 sequence (DNA): TGCAGTGCCTCAGGAGGGCTGGATGAGCAGTTCTTC. This encodes CSASGGLDEQFF.

The J gene is TRBJ2-1, the V gene TRBV25-1; D ambiguous. The germline V gene has CDR1 MGHDK and CDR2 SYGVNS. The CDR3 is made up of 11 amino acids. Trimming cost V 3 bases and J 10 bases, with 7 bases left between them. The CDR3 is CASSDRSEQFF. The CDR3 bases are TGTGCCAGCAGTGATCGTTCGGAGCAGTTCTTC.

V gene TRBV27 combines with J gene TRBJ1-6; 7 positions match TRBD1. The CDR3 spans 16 residues. Trimming at V came to 5 bases and at J to 0 bases, leaving 4 bases not matched to a gene. Germline loops: CDR1 MNHEY, CDR2 SMNVEV (reference sequence). CDR3 sequence (DNA): TGTGCCAGCAGTGGGACAGCGAGCTCCTATAATTCACCCCTCCACTTT. Translating it yields CASSGTASSYNSPLHF.

The chain combines TRBV6-5 with TRBJ2-7; D is uncertain. V lost 6 bases, J lost 5 bases, and 8 bases lay in between. The length of the CDR3 is 11 residues. In germline, CDR1 is MNHEY, CDR2 SVGAGI. CDR3 sequence: CASRTSHEQYF. The CDR3 DNA follows: TGTGCCAGCAGAACAAGTCACGAGCAGTACTTC.

This clonotype appeared once. This rearrangement joins TRBV4-3 to TRBJ2-2, with D hard to call. The CDR3 spans 16 residues. Germline V gene sequence: CDR1 LGHNA, CDR2 YSLEER. Trimming took off 1 base at V and 0 bases at J, with 9 bases between the two ends. CDR3 residues: CASSQGRIANTGELFF. In DNA, the CDR3 is TGCGCCAGCAGCCAAGGCAGAATTGCGAACACCGGGGAGCTGTTTTTT.

This clonotype was seen more than once but under ten times. This chain joins TRBV29-1 and TRBJ1-2; TRBD1 matches 9 bases. Trimming at V came to 7 bases and at J to 0 bases, leaving 3 bases not matched to a gene. Looked up from germline, CDR1 is SQVTM and CDR2 is ANQGSEA. The CDR3 totals 13 residues. CDR3 sequence: CSAGDRANYGYTF. In DNA, the CDR3 is TGCAGCGCCGGGGACAGGGCTAACTATGGCTACACCTTC.

J is TRBJ1-1 and V is TRBV7-9; no definite D call. Per germline, CDR1 SEHNR and CDR2 FQNEAQ (reference sequence). The CDR3 has 12 residues. V lost 4 bases and J 11 bases, leaving 14 bases between the germline ends. The DNA for the CDR3 is TGTGCCAGCAGCTCCCCGGAGGAGTTGGCTTTCTTT. As protein: CASSSPEELAFF. Supplemented by reference TRBV7-9 and TRBJ1-1, the full variable domain reads DTGVSQNPRHKITKRGQNVTFRCDPISEHNRLYWYRQTLGQGPEFLTYFQNEAQLEKSRLLSDRFSAERPKGSFSTLEIQRTEQGDSAMYLCASSSPEELAFFGQGTRLTVV.

The chain employs TRBV6-5 and TRBJ2-7; D unresolved. CDR1 MNHEY and CDR2 SVGAGI come from the germline V gene. The CDR3 is 12 residues long. Deletions cut 6 bases from V and 2 bases from J, with 8 bases between. CDR3 in amino acids: CASRPGPYEQYF. The CDR3 DNA reads TGTGCCAGCAGACCCGGACCCTACGAGCAGTACTTC.

V and J are TRBV11-2 and TRBJ2-7; 8 bases map to TRBD2. The CDR3 is 16 residues long. CDR1 and CDR2 (germline): SGHAT, FQNNGV. Trimming took 5 bases from V and 4 from J; bases not matched to a gene: 13. The CDR3 sequence is CASSPLVAGGLYEQYF. In nucleotides, the CDR3 is TGTGCCAGCAGCCCGCTTGTCGCGGGGGGATTATACGAGCAGTACTTC.

This clonotype was observed a handful of times. The rearrangement links TRBV10-3 to TRBJ2-7, with TRBD1 as a possible D gene (6 bases). Trimming stripped 10 bases from V and 4 bases from J, with 14 bases between. This CDR3 is 12 amino acids long. Looked up from germline, CDR1 is ENHRY and CDR2 is SYGVKD. DNA of the CDR3: TGTGCCAGCACGGACAGCCCGTACGAGCAGTACGTC. Its protein product is CASTDSPYEQYV.

V gene TRBV20-1 combines with J gene TRBJ1-2, with 8 bases identical to TRBD1. Germline CDR1 is DFQATT and CDR2 is SNEGSKA (reference sequence). V gave up 3 bases and J gave up 6 bases; unmatched junction bases: 9. There are 14 residues in the CDR3. CDR3 DNA sequence: TGCAGTGCTAGCACAGGGGGGACGAGCGATGGCTACACCTTC. It translates to CSASTGGTSDGYTF.

This clonotype has just a few counts. The chain combines TRBV11-2 with TRBJ2-2, with D perhaps TRBD2 (6 bases). V gave up 4 bases and J gave up 7 bases, with 10 bases separating them. Germline V CDR1 and CDR2: SGHAT, FQNNGV. The CDR3 consists of 13 residues. DNA of the CDR3: TGTGCCAGCAGCTGGGGACTCGGCGGGGAGCTGTTTTTT. The encoded protein is CASSWGLGGELFF. Variable domain in full (rest from reference TRBV11-2 and TRBJ2-2): EAGVAQSPRYKIIEKRQSVAFWCNPISGHATLYWYQQILGQGPKLLIQFQNNGVVDDSQLPKDRFSAERLKGVDSTLKIQPAKLEDSAVYLCASSWGLGGELFFGEGSRLTVL.

V is TRBV4-3 and J is TRBJ2-5; a weak D match, TRBD2 (6 bases). Germline V CDR1 and CDR2: LGHNA, YSLEER. The CDR3 is made up of 17 amino acids. V dropped 0 bases and J dropped 5 bases, with 19 bases sitting between them. CDR3 amino acids: CASSQEARLGGMETQYF. CDR3 coding DNA: TGCGCCAGCAGCCAAGAGGCCAGACTCGGGGGTATGGAGACCCAGTACTTC.

This clonotype was observed a handful of times. The chain employs TRBV7-9 and TRBJ2-4; D is unresolved. The CDR3 consists of 15 residues. Trimming shortened V by 0 bases and J by 7 bases, and 13 bases separated the two germline ends. Per the germline V gene, CDR1 is SEHNR and CDR2 is FQNEAQ (reference sequence). In nucleotides, the CDR3 is TGTGCCAGCAGCTTAGCAGACTCCAACTGGAACATTCAGTACTTC. Translating gives CASSLADSNWNIQYF.

This clonotype was observed a few times. The chain couples TRBV9 to TRBJ2-2, with 7 bases identical to TRBD2. CDR3 size: 16 residues. V lost 6 bases and J lost 6; bases outside the gene matches: 14. Germline CDR1 reads SGDLS; CDR2 reads YYNGEE. The CDR3 region has the DNA TGTGCCAGCACCTCCGAGGGAGGGGCTAAAGCCGGGGAGCTGTTTTTT. The encoded protein is CASTSEGGAKAGELFF.

This clonotype was counted between two and nine times. The chain uses TRBV29-1 and TRBJ2-1; a possible D gene is TRBD2 (5 bases). This CDR3 region has 16 residues. Germline assignment: CDR1 SQVTM and CDR2 ANQGSEA. V was clipped by 3 bases and J by 7 bases, with 22 bases between them. The CDR3 reads CSVENLRDSVHNEQFF. The CDR3 DNA follows: TGCAGCGTTGAGAATTTGAGGGATTCGGTCCATAATGAGCAGTTCTTC.

This clonotype was found many times. J is TRBJ2-7 and V is TRBV11-2, with a possible D match to TRBD2 (5 bases). Germline CDR1 and CDR2: SGHAT and FQNNGV. The CDR3 has 18 amino acids. The ends were cut back, 5 bases at V and 0 bases at J, with 23 bases in the middle. The CDR3 DNA is TGTGCCAGCAGCCTCGATAATCATACGGGGTTGATCTCCTACGAGCAGTACTTC. Its protein product is CASSLDNHTGLISYEQYF.

This clonotype was counted at least ten times. The genes are TRBV4-1 and TRBJ2-3, with unresolved D. Germline V CDR1 and CDR2: MGHRA, YSYEKL. CDR3 length equals 17 residues. Trimming shortened V by 1 base and J by 0 bases, and 14 bases separated the two germline ends. In nucleotides, the CDR3 is TGCGCCAGCAGCCAAGTCGCAGGAAGATTAAGCACAGATACGCAGTATTTT. Its translation is CASSQVAGRLSTDTQYF.

This clonotype came up many times. This chain joins TRBV29-1 and TRBJ2-7, with D tentatively TRBD1 or TRBD2 (5 bases each). Germline CDR1 reads SQVTM; CDR2 reads ANQGSEA. CDR3 size: 14 residues. V dropped 4 bases and J dropped 5 bases, with 18 bases sitting between them. In nucleotides, the CDR3 is TGCAGCGTTGGGGGCGGTCAGGGAGCGAACGAGCAGTACTTC. Translated: CSVGGGQGANEQYF.

This clonotype appeared a few times. This chain joins TRBV7-8 and TRBJ2-7, with TRBD2 matching 10 bases. This CDR3 region has 15 residues. Germline V gene lookup returns CDR1 SGHVS and CDR2 FQNEAQ. Trimming at V came to 5 bases and at J to 4 bases, leaving 8 bases not matched to a gene. The CDR3 spells CASSPGLAVTYEQYF. DNA for the CDR3: TGTGCCAGCAGCCCCGGACTAGCGGTTACTTACGAGCAGTACTTC. Variable domain in full (rest from reference TRBV7-8 and TRBJ2-7): GAGVSQSPRYKVAKRGQDVALRCDPISGHVSLFWYQQALGQGPEFLTYFQNEAQLDKSGLPSDRFFAERPEGSVSTLKIQRTQQEDSAVYLCASSPGLAVTYEQYFGPGTRLTVT.

This clonotype was seen only a few times. The V and J genes are TRBV6-5 and TRBJ1-2; D gene ambiguous. CDR1 is MNHEY, CDR2 SVGAGI, per germline. Trimming took off 0 bases at V and 6 bases at J, with 5 bases between the two ends. The CDR3 spans 12 residues. The DNA for the CDR3 is TGTGCCAGCAGTTACTCGACGGATGGCTACACCTTC. The encoded protein is CASSYSTDGYTF.

The V call is TRBV27, the J call TRBJ2-1; no reliable D call. Trimming left V 3 bases short and J 4 bases short, with 13 bases between. The V gene's germline CDR1 is MNHEY and CDR2 SMNVEV (reference sequence). The CDR3 loop spans 15 amino acids. In DNA, the CDR3 is TGTGCCAGCAGTTTCGGACCTGGCGATTACAATGAGCAGTTCTTC. It encodes CASSFGPGDYNEQFF.

This clonotype was seen a few times. The chain's CDR3 is CATSRRDTRNQPQHF. CDR3 sequence (DNA): TGTGCCACCAGCAGGCGGGACACGCGCAATCAGCCCCAGCATTTT. The chain uses TRBV15 and TRBJ1-5; D possibly corresponds to TRBD1 (6 bases). In germline, CDR1 is LNHNV, CDR2 YYDKDF (reference sequence). The length of the CDR3 is 15 residues. V was shortened by 3 bases and J by 2 bases, with 11 bases between the two germline ends. Using reference TRBV15 and TRBJ1-5 for the parts outside the CDR3, the full variable domain is DAMVIQNPRYQVTQFGKPVTLSCSQTLNHNVMYWYQQKSSQAPKLLFHYYDKDFNNEADTPDNFQSRRPNTSFCFLDIRSPGLGDTAMYLCATSRRDTRNQPQHFGDGTRLSIL.

The rearrangement joins TRBV21-1 to TRBJ1-6. TRBV21-1 has pseudogene status. This CDR3 comprises 11 residues. CDR3 protein: CASSGNSPLHF. CDR3 nucleotide sequence: TGTGCCAGCAGCGGAAATTCACCCCTCCACTTT.

The chain joins TRBV9 to TRBJ2-1; no clear D. Germline V CDR1 and CDR2: SGDLS, YYNGEE. V lost 0 bases and J lost 4, with 11 bases in between. The CDR3 covers 15 residues. CDR3 DNA sequence: TGTGCCAGCAGCGTAGTCCCCTCTCCGTACAATGAGCAGTTCTTC. It encodes CASSVVPSPYNEQFF.

Here the CDR3 reads CASSQGLRGNTIYF. Here the CDR3 DNA reads TGTGCCAGCAGCCAGGGACTGCGGGGAAACACCATATATTTT. The V and J genes are TRBV7-2 and TRBJ1-3; TRBD1 is a possible D gene (5 bases). V lost 5 bases, J lost 4 bases, and 12 bases lay in between. There are 14 residues in the CDR3. CDR1 SGHTA and CDR2 FQGNSA come from the germline V gene.

The chain employs TRBV7-2 and TRBJ1-2; TRBD1 matches at 8 bases. Germline CDR1 is SGHTA and CDR2 is FQGNSA. V dropped 6 bases and J dropped 8; count of bases not matched to a gene: 17. The CDR3 is 16 residues long. The CDR3 region has the DNA TGTGCCAGCAGGGCAGCGGGCAGGGGGCTTGAGGACGGCTACACCTTC. Protein: CASRAAGRGLEDGYTF.

The V gene is TRBV19, the J gene TRBJ2-3; the D gene is possibly TRBD1 (6 bases). V shed 3 bases and J shed 5 bases, with 18 bases lying between them. CDR3 size: 16 residues. The germline gives CDR1 LNHDA, CDR2 SQIVND (reference sequence). CDR3 coding DNA: TGTGCCAGTAGTATTTCACCAGGGACATTAGGAGATACGCAGTATTTT. It encodes CASSISPGTLGDTQYF.